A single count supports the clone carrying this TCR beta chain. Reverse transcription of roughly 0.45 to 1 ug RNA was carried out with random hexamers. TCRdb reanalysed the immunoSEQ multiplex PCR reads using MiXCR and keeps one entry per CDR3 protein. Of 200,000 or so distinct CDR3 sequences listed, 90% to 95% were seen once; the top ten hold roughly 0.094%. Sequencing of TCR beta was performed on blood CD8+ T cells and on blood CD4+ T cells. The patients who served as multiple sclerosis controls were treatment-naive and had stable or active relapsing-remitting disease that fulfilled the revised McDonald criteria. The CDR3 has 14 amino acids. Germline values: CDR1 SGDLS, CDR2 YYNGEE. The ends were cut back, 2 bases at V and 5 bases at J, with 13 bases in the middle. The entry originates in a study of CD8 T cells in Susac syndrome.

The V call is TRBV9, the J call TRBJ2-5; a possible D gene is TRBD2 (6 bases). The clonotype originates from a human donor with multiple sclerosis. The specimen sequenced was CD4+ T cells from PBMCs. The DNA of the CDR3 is TGTGCCAGCAGCGTGGACCCCGGGGGTGAGACCCAGTACTTC. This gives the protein CASSVDPGGETQYF.